Below are 7 T cell receptor beta chains sequenced from a single sample in a study of blood T cell repertoires in COVID-19. Generated by immunoSEQ multiplex PCR, the TCRdb table keeps only in-frame clones and is missing some. The table lists 95,000 to 100,000 clones, about 90% of them singletons. What was sequenced was peripheral blood. These receptors all come from a middle-aged man with acute or convalescent COVID-19.

The rearrangement links TRBV2 to TRBJ1-6; perhaps TRBD1 as D (5 bases). The CDR3 spans 11 residues. V was clipped by 2 bases and J by 19 bases, with 12 bases between them. Germline V gene data show CDR1 as SNHLY and CDR2 as FYNNEI. The CDR3 protein is CASSESGGVHF. CDR3 DNA: TGTGCCAGCAGTGAAAGCGGGGGAGTTCACTTT.

This chain uses TRBV5-8 with TRBJ2-1; 12 bases align to TRBD2. The V gene's germline CDR1 is SGHTS and CDR2 YDEGEE. This CDR3 is 16 amino acids long. With 6 bases clipped from V and 0 bases from J, the junction kept 4 bases outside the gene matches. CDR3 protein: CASTGLAGLSYNEQFF. CDR3 sequence (DNA): TGTGCCAGCACCGGACTAGCGGGGCTCTCCTACAATGAGCAGTTCTTC.

The genes are TRBV10-3 and TRBJ2-3; TRBD2 matches at 15 bases. V shed 2 bases and J 5 bases; nucleotides not matched to a gene: 2. The CDR3 is 16 amino acids. Germline V gene sequence: CDR1 ENHRY, CDR2 SYGVKD. CDR3 residues: CAISEPGLAGGDTQYF. CDR3 coding DNA: TGTGCCATCAGTGAGCCGGGACTAGCGGGGGGAGATACGCAGTATTTT.

The V and J genes are TRBV6-1 and TRBJ2-7, with TRBD2 as a possible D gene (5 bases). Germline-derived CDR1 and CDR2 are MNHNS and SASEGT. Trimming removed 3 bases at V and 0 bases at J, with 9 bases between. This CDR3 is built from 14 residues. CDR3 sequence: CASSEDGVSYEQYF. DNA of the CDR3: TGTGCCAGCAGTGAGGACGGGGTCTCCTACGAGCAGTACTTC.

This clone has only a few counts. The chain carries TRBV19 and TRBJ1-2; D not certain. This CDR3 is built from 11 residues. Germline V gene lookup returns CDR1 LNHDA and CDR2 SQIVND (reference sequence). Trimming cost V 7 bases and J 8 bases, with 11 bases left between them. CDR3 nucleotides: TGTGCCAGTAAGAGGGCGGCGGGCTACACCTTC. It encodes CASKRAAGYTF.

The chain employs TRBV7-2 and TRBJ1-1; 7 nucleotides line up with TRBD1. Germline V CDR1 and CDR2: SGHTA, FQGNSA. The CDR3 length is 15 residues. J was trimmed by 4 bases and V by 5 bases; bases with no gene match: 10. Here the CDR3 DNA reads TGTGCCAGCAGCGCCAACAGGGGAGCGGTCACTGAAGCTTTCTTT. Its protein product is CASSANRGAVTEAFF.

The chain employs TRBV19 and TRBJ1-1, with D unresolved. V lost 5 bases to trimming and J lost 3 bases, with 4 bases between them. Germline values: CDR1 LNHDA, CDR2 SQIVND (reference sequence). The CDR3 length is 11 residues. The CDR3 loop is CASSFYTEAFF. The CDR3 region has the DNA TGTGCCAGTAGTTTCTACACTGAAGCTTTCTTT.